This is a list of T cell receptor beta chains from one sample in a study of blood T cell repertoires in COVID-19. Here immunoSEQ multiplex PCR was the method, and the copy in TCRdb shows in-frame clones only, minus some. The sample contains 90,000 to 100,000 clones, approximately 80% of which appear only once. Sequencing used peripheral blood. The receptors originated from a man between 60 and 70 years old with acute or convalescent COVID-19. Each CDR3 is given with its conserved first and last residue. The order of the fields is D gene, J gene, clone size, CDR3 length, V gene, CDR3 protein, CDR3 DNA. D genes are given only for firm matches. Clone size is stated in some rows and not others, as once, few, many or a class when expanded.

- TRBJ2-5 - 14 TRBV7-2 CASNWRAGQETQYF TGTGCCAGCAACTGGAGGGCCGGCCAAGAGACCCAGTACTTC
- TRBJ1-3 - 17 TRBV3-1/TRBV3-2 CASSQPSDRRLGNTIYF TGTGCCAGCAGCCAACCATCTGACAGGAGACTTGGAAACACCATATATTTT
TRBD2 TRBJ2-3 - 14 TRBV30 CAWSRLAGGNTQYF TGTGCCTGGAGTCGACTAGCGGGGGGAAATACGCAGTATTTT
TRBD1 TRBJ2-5 - 14 TRBV29-1 CSESTGRRGETQYF TGCAGCGAATCGACAGGGCGAAGGGGAGAGACCCAGTACTTC
- TRBJ2-1 - 16 TRBV24-1 CATSDPLYTGSYEQFF TGTGCCACCAGTGATCCACTATACACAGGGAGCTATGAGCAGTTCTTC
TRBD2 TRBJ2-3 once 16 TRBV19 CASRKAAGYLTDTQYF TGTGCCAGTAGGAAAGCAGCGGGATACCTCACAGATACGCAGTATTTT
- TRBJ1-1 - 11 TRBV30 CAWGRYTEAFF TGTGCCTGGGGGCGGTACACTGAAGCTTTCTTT
- TRBJ1-1 - 15 TRBV25-1 CASSESQVLNTEAFF TGTGCCAGCAGTGAATCCCAGGTGTTAAACACTGAAGCTTTCTTT
- TRBJ1-3 - 17 TRBV11-2 CASSLDSYRHSGNTIYF TGTGCCAGCAGCTTAGACTCCTACAGACACTCTGGAAACACCATATATTTT
- TRBJ2-5 few 13 TRBV10-1 CASSGQYQETQYF TGCGCCAGCAGTGGACAGTACCAAGAGACCCAGTACTTC
TRBD1 TRBJ2-3 - 13 TRBV7-9 CATDRVRTDTQYF TGTGCCACCGACAGGGTTCGTACAGATACGCAGTATTTT
- TRBJ2-2 - 15 TRBV7-9 CASSLGDFGTGELFF TGTGCCAGCAGCTTAGGGGACTTCGGCACCGGGGAGCTGTTTTTT
- TRBJ2-6 - 15 TRBV10-2 CASTEEEYGANVLTF TGCGCCAGCACGGAGGAAGAATACGGGGCCAACGTCCTGACTTTC
- TRBJ1-4 - 14 TRBV7-2 CASSPGGLPEKLFF TGTGCCAGCAGCCCGGGAGGTTTACCCGAAAAACTGTTTTTT
- TRBJ2-1 - 16 TRBV4-1 CASSQLSYDSYNEQFF TGCGCCAGCAGCCAATTGTCCTATGACTCCTACAATGAGCAGTTCTTC
TRBD1 TRBJ2-1 once 15 TRBV24-1 CATSDLGGTGNEQFF TGTGCCACCAGTGATTTGGGTGGGACAGGCAATGAGCAGTTCTTC
- TRBJ2-5 few 13 TRBV7-8 CASSLGLAETQYF TGTGCCAGCAGCTTAGGCCTCGCGGAGACCCAGTACTTC
TRBD1 TRBJ1-1 - 14 TRBV6-5 CASRAGGARTEAFF TGTGCCAGCAGGGCAGGGGGCGCGAGAACTGAAGCTTTCTTT